This is a list of T cell receptor beta chains from one sample in a study of blood T cells in healthy people across ages. Each CDR3 protein is one row after TCRdb ran MiXCR on the 5' RACE reads. Among around 1,000,000 distinct CDR3 sequences listed, roughly 24% were seen once. The same data also contributed to another study, on T cells of mothers and their children.

Sequenced input: blood. The origin of the receptors is a girl aged 2 to 10 in good health. Each CDR3 is given with its conserved first and last residue. A D gene is named only where the DNA matches it firmly. Size values are once, few and many counts, or a class for expanded clones, and some rows have none.

d_gene: .; j_gene: TRBJ2-7; v_gene: TRBV3-1; abundance: few; CDR3aa: CASSQEDWGYEQYF; CDR3nt: TGTGCCAGCAGCCAAGAAGACTGGGGCTACGAGCAGTACTTC
d_gene: TRBD2; j_gene: TRBJ2-1; v_gene: TRBV6-6; abundance: few; CDR3aa: CASSYLAGDNEQFF; CDR3nt: TGTGCCAGCAGTTACTTAGCGGGTGACAATGAGCAGTTCTTC
d_gene: TRBD1; j_gene: TRBJ2-5; v_gene: TRBV29-1; abundance: once; CDR3aa: CSVVMRDREETQYF; CDR3nt: TGCAGCGTTGTCATGAGGGACAGGGAGGAGACCCAGTACTTC
d_gene: .; j_gene: TRBJ2-5; v_gene: TRBV10-3; abundance: .; CDR3aa: CAISENRGQETQYF; CDR3nt: TGTGCCATCAGTGAGAATCGCGGCCAAGAGACCCAGTACTTC
d_gene: .; j_gene: TRBJ1-1; v_gene: TRBV7-2; abundance: .; CDR3aa: CASSRNYLNTEAFF; CDR3nt: TGTGCCAGCAGCCGAAACTATCTGAACACTGAAGCTTTCTTT
d_gene: .; j_gene: TRBJ1-1; v_gene: TRBV25-1; abundance: many; CDR3aa: CASSDHRLGDTEAFF; CDR3nt: TGTGCCAGCAGTGATCATCGACTGGGAGACACTGAAGCTTTCTTT
d_gene: TRBD1; j_gene: TRBJ1-5; v_gene: TRBV20-1; abundance: few; CDR3aa: CSARNTGTGNQPQHF; CDR3nt: TGCAGTGCTCGAAATACCGGGACAGGGAATCAGCCCCAGCATTTT
d_gene: .; j_gene: TRBJ1-2; v_gene: TRBV29-1; abundance: few; CDR3aa: CSGRTANYGYTF; CDR3nt: TGCAGCGGACGCACAGCTAACTATGGCTACACCTTC
d_gene: .; j_gene: TRBJ1-3; v_gene: TRBV12-3/TRBV12-4; abundance: .; CDR3aa: CASSLVTVPGYTIYF; CDR3nt: TGTGCCAGCAGTTTAGTTACGGTCCCGGGATACACCATATATTTT
d_gene: TRBD1; j_gene: TRBJ1-2; v_gene: TRBV15; abundance: .; CDR3aa: CATSRETGGYGYTF; CDR3nt: TGTGCCACCAGCAGAGAAACAGGGGGCTATGGCTACACCTTC
d_gene: .; j_gene: TRBJ1-4; v_gene: TRBV20-1; abundance: .; CDR3aa: CSELDEELFF; CDR3nt: TGCAGTGAATTGGACGAAGAACTGTTTTTT
d_gene: TRBD2; j_gene: TRBJ2-3; v_gene: TRBV7-9; abundance: .; CDR3aa: CASSQKSGGGLTDTQYF; CDR3nt: TGTGCCAGCAGCCAAAAATCGGGAGGAGGCCTCACAGATACGCAGTATTTT
d_gene: TRBD1; j_gene: TRBJ2-7; v_gene: TRBV3-1; abundance: .; CDR3aa: CASSAPGQGSYEQYF; CDR3nt: TGTGCCAGCAGCGCCCCGGGACAGGGTAGCTACGAGCAGTACTTC
d_gene: .; j_gene: TRBJ1-4; v_gene: TRBV3-1; abundance: .; CDR3aa: CASSHGSVEKLFF; CDR3nt: TGTGCCAGCAGCCACGGGTCGGTTGAAAAACTGTTTTTT
d_gene: TRBD1; j_gene: TRBJ2-2; v_gene: TRBV18; abundance: .; CDR3aa: CGSSPGQGDTGELFF; CDR3nt: TGTGGCAGCTCACCGGGACAGGGGGACACCGGGGAGCTGTTTTTT
d_gene: TRBD2; j_gene: TRBJ2-3; v_gene: TRBV3-1; abundance: once; CDR3aa: CASSQRGLAGARADTQYF; CDR3nt: TGTGCCAGCAGCCAAAGGGGACTAGCGGGAGCGAGAGCAGATACGCAGTATTTT
d_gene: .; j_gene: TRBJ1-6; v_gene: TRBV13; abundance: few; CDR3aa: CASSSLNSPLHF; CDR3nt: TGTGCCAGCAGCTCCCTAAATTCACCCCTCCACTTT
d_gene: TRBD1; j_gene: TRBJ2-5; v_gene: TRBV13; abundance: many; CDR3aa: CASSLVTGGETQYF; CDR3nt: TGTGCCAGCAGCTTAGTAACAGGGGGCGAGACCCAGTACTTC
d_gene: .; j_gene: TRBJ2-7; v_gene: TRBV5-1; abundance: .; CDR3aa: CASSVTGRPYEQYF; CDR3nt: TGCGCCAGCAGCGTTACAGGGCGCCCCTACGAGCAGTACTTC
d_gene: TRBD2; j_gene: TRBJ2-2; v_gene: TRBV5-1; abundance: .; CDR3aa: CASSAGLAGELFF; CDR3nt: TGCGCCAGCAGCGCAGGACTAGCTGGGGAGCTGTTTTTT
d_gene: .; j_gene: TRBJ2-2; v_gene: TRBV6-5; abundance: few; CDR3aa: CASSFGSESPGELFF; CDR3nt: TGTGCCAGCAGTTTTGGTTCGGAGTCTCCTGGGGAGCTGTTTTTT
d_gene: .; j_gene: TRBJ1-4; v_gene: TRBV5-1; abundance: .; CDR3aa: CASSPDRFTEKLFF; CDR3nt: TGCGCCAGCAGCCCTGACAGGTTTACAGAAAAACTGTTTTTT
d_gene: .; j_gene: TRBJ2-1; v_gene: TRBV9; abundance: .; CDR3aa: CASSVTSDEQFF; CDR3nt: TGTGCCAGCAGCGTGACTTCGGATGAGCAGTTCTTC
d_gene: .; j_gene: TRBJ2-5; v_gene: TRBV6-5; abundance: .; CDR3aa: CASSYTDQETQYF; CDR3nt: TGTGCCAGCAGTTACACAGACCAAGAGACCCAGTACTTC
d_gene: .; j_gene: TRBJ2-7; v_gene: TRBV12-3/TRBV12-4; abundance: .; CDR3aa: CASSFKWTGNYEQYF; CDR3nt: TGTGCCAGCAGTTTTAAATGGACTGGAAACTACGAGCAGTACTTC
d_gene: .; j_gene: TRBJ2-1; v_gene: TRBV10-3; abundance: few; CDR3aa: CAIRSTDFNEQFF; CDR3nt: TGTGCCATCAGATCGACAGACTTCAATGAGCAGTTCTTC
d_gene: .; j_gene: TRBJ1-6; v_gene: TRBV6-1; abundance: .; CDR3aa: CASSASTDAYNSPLHF; CDR3nt: TGTGCCAGCAGTGCTTCTACGGATGCCTATAATTCACCCCTCCACTTT
d_gene: .; j_gene: TRBJ1-2; v_gene: TRBV7-2; abundance: .; CDR3aa: CASSLEAPNYGYTF; CDR3nt: TGTGCCAGCAGCTTAGAGGCACCGAACTATGGCTACACCTTC
d_gene: .; j_gene: TRBJ2-1; v_gene: TRBV3-1; abundance: .; CDR3aa: CASSQQGYNEQFF; CDR3nt: TGTGCCAGCAGCCAACAGGGCTACAATGAGCAGTTCTTC
d_gene: .; j_gene: TRBJ2-3; v_gene: TRBV4-3; abundance: .; CDR3aa: CASSQVWRGTDTQYF; CDR3nt: TGCGCCAGCAGCCAAGTTTGGCGTGGCACAGATACGCAGTATTTT
d_gene: TRBD2; j_gene: TRBJ2-1; v_gene: TRBV11-2; abundance: .; CDR3aa: CASSPILAGGPNEQFF; CDR3nt: TGTGCCAGCAGCCCAATTCTAGCGGGAGGGCCAAATGAGCAGTTCTTC
d_gene: .; j_gene: TRBJ2-7; v_gene: TRBV11-2; abundance: .; CDR3aa: CASSLWGEYEQYF; CDR3nt: TGTGCCAGCAGCTTATGGGGGGAGTACGAGCAGTACTTC
d_gene: TRBD1; j_gene: TRBJ2-7; v_gene: TRBV7-6; abundance: .; CDR3aa: CASSLRQGRDEQYF; CDR3nt: TGTGCCAGCAGCCTGAGACAGGGTCGGGACGAGCAGTACTTC
d_gene: .; j_gene: TRBJ1-1; v_gene: TRBV4-1; abundance: .; CDR3aa: CASSRALSVGEMNTEAFF; CDR3nt: TGCGCCAGCAGCCGAGCCTTAAGTGTTGGGGAAATGAACACTGAAGCTTTCTTT
d_gene: .; j_gene: TRBJ2-7; v_gene: TRBV6-2/TRBV6-3; abundance: few; CDR3aa: CASSPRGLHEQYF; CDR3nt: TGTGCCAGCAGCCCGCGAGGCCTCCACGAGCAGTACTTC
d_gene: TRBD1; j_gene: TRBJ2-6; v_gene: TRBV28; abundance: few; CDR3aa: CASSADRAGANVLTF; CDR3nt: TGTGCCAGCAGTGCGGACAGGGCTGGGGCCAACGTCCTGACTTTC
d_gene: .; j_gene: TRBJ2-5; v_gene: TRBV12-3/TRBV12-4; abundance: few; CDR3aa: CASSPSVRETQYF; CDR3nt: TGTGCCAGCAGTCCTTCGGTCAGAGAGACCCAGTACTTC
d_gene: TRBD1; j_gene: TRBJ2-5; v_gene: TRBV24-1; abundance: few; CDR3aa: CATSGSPGQGTQYF; CDR3nt: TGTGCCACCAGTGGTTCACCGGGACAGGGGACCCAGTACTTC
d_gene: .; j_gene: TRBJ2-1; v_gene: TRBV20-1; abundance: .; CDR3aa: CSASFKPRREGPYNEQFF; CDR3nt: TGCAGTGCTAGTTTCAAGCCCAGAAGGGAAGGCCCTTACAATGAGCAGTTCTTC